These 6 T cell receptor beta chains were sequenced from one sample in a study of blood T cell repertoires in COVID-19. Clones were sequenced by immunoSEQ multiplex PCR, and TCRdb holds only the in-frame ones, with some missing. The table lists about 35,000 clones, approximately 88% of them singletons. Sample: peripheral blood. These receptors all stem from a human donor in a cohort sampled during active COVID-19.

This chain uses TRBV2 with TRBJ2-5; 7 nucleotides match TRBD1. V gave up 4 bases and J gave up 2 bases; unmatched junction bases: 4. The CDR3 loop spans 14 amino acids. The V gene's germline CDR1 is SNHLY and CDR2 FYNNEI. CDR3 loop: CASSGQGRQETQYF. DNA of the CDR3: TGTGCCAGCAGTGGACAGGGCCGGCAAGAGACCCAGTACTTC.

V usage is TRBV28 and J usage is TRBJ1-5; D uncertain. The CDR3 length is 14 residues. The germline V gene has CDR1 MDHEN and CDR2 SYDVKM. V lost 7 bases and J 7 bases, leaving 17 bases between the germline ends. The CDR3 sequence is CASKVTHDSQPQHF. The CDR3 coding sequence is TGTGCCAGCAAGGTGACACACGATTCCCAGCCCCAGCATTTT.

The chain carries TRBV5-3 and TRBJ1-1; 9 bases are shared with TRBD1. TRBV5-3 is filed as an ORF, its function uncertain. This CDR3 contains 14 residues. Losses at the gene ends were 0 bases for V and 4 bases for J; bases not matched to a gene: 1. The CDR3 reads CARSLGQGGTEAFF. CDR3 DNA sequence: TGTGCCAGAAGCTTGGGACAGGGGGGCACTGAAGCTTTCTTT.

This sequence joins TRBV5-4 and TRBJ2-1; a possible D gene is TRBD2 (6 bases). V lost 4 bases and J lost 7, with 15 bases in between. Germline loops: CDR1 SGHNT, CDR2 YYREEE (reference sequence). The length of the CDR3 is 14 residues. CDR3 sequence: CASSPGGRVNEQFF. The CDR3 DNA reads TGTGCCAGCAGCCCCGGGGGACGCGTTAATGAGCAGTTCTTC.

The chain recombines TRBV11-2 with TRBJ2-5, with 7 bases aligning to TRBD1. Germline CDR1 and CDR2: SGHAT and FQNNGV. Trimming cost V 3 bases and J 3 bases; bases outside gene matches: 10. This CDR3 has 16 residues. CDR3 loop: CASSLERQGGEETQYF. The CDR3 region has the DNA TGTGCCAGCAGCTTGGAAAGACAGGGTGGCGAAGAGACCCAGTACTTC.

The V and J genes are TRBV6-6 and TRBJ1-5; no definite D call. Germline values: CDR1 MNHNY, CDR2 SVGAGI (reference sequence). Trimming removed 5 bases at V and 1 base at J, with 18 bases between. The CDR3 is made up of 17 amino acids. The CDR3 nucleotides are TGTGCCAGCAGTCAGAAGCCTCCCGACTCGAGCAATCAGCCCCAGCATTTT. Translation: CASSQKPPDSSNQPQHF.